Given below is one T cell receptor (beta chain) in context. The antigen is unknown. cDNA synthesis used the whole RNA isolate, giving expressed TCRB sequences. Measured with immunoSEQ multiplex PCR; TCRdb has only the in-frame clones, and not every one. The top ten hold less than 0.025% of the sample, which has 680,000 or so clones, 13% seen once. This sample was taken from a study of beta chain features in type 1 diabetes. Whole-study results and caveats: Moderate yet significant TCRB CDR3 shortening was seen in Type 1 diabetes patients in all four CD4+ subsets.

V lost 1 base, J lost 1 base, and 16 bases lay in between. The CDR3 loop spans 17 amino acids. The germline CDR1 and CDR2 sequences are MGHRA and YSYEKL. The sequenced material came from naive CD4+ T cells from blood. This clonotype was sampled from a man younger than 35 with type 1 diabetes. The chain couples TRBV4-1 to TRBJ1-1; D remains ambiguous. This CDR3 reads CASSQGHPPVGNTEAFF. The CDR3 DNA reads TGCGCCAGCAGCCAAGGACACCCCCCGGTTGGGAACACTGAAGCTTTCTTT.